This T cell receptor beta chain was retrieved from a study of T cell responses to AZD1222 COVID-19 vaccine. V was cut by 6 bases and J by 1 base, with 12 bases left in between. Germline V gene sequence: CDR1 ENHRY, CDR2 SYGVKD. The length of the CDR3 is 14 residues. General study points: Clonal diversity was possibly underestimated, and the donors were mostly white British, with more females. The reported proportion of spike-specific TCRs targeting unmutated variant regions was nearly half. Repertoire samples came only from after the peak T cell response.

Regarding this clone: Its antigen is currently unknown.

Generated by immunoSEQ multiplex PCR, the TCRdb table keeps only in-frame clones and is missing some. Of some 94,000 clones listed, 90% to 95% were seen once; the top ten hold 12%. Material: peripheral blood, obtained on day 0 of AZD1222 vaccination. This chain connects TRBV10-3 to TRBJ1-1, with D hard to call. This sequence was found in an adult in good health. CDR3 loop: CAIRDWEQNTEAFF. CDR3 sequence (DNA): TGTGCCATCAGGGACTGGGAACAGAACACTGAAGCTTTCTTT.